The clone carrying this T cell receptor (beta chain) was found a few times. Its target is not known. This sample is drawn from a study of CD8+CD57+ T cells in acquired aplastic anemia. Turning to the study itself: Isolated CD4+ and CD8+ cells, once sorted, yielded DNA averaging about 3 ug. Study outcomes and limitations: Shared by patients and controls, 25 to 35 CD8+ CDR3s were abundant in patients. Patients and controls had CD8+ Simpson's diversity values that were not significantly distinct.

Trimming took 3 bases from V and 6 from J; bases not matched to a gene: 3. The CDR3 has 13 amino acids. Looked up from germline, CDR1 is DFQATT and CDR2 is SNEGSKA (reference sequence). The template used for profiling TCR beta VDJ and CDR3 was genomic DNA. TCRdb ran MiXCR on the reads and lists one entry per CDR3 protein. The table lists around 400,000 distinct CDR3 sequences, under 80% of them singletons. This chain joins TRBV20-1 and TRBJ2-7; TRBD1 matches 12 bases. The sample was sorted CD4+, CD8+, or CD8+CD57+ T cells (not recorded which) from PBMCs. This TCR was recovered from a human donor in good health, serving as a control. CDR3 sequence: CSASRDRGREQYF. The CDR3 DNA follows: TGCAGTGCTAGCAGGGACAGGGGGCGCGAGCAGTACTTC.